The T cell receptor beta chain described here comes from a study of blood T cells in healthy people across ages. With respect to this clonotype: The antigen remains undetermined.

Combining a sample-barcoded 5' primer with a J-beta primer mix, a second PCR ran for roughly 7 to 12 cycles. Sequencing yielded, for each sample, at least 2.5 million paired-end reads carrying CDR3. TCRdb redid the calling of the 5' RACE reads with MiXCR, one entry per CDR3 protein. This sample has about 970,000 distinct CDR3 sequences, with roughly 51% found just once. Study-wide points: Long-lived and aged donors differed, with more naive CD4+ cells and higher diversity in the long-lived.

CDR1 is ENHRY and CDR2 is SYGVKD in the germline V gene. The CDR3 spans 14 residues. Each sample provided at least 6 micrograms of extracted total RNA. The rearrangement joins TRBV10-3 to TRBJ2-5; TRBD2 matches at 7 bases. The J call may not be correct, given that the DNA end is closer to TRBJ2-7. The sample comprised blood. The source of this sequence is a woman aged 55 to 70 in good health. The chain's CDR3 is CAISGGRGWYEQYF. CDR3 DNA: TGTGCCATCAGTGGTGGGAGGGGATGGTACGAGCAGTACTTC.